A single sample gave rise to the 18 T cell receptor beta chains below, sequenced in a study of T cell repertoires and HLA-DP antigens. Their target antigens are unknown. Produced via immunoSEQ multiplex PCR; TCRdb's table is partial and in-frame only. The data hold roughly 120,000 clones, with about 92% observed a single time. The sequenced sample was CD4+ T cells from PBMCs. The receptors derive from a young woman in good health and CMV-seronegative.

This chain uses TRBV19 with TRBJ2-1, with D possibly being TRBD2 (5 bases). The CDR3 has 15 amino acids. In germline, CDR1 is LNHDA, CDR2 SQIVND (reference sequence). The V end was cut by 3 bases, the J end by 0 bases, with 9 bases between. Here the CDR3 reads CASSIGESSYNEQFF. The CDR3 DNA follows: TGTGCCAGTAGTATCGGGGAAAGCTCCTACAATGAGCAGTTCTTC.

The gene calls are TRBV18 and TRBJ1-6; 11 positions agree with TRBD1. V lost 3 bases to trimming and J lost 7 bases; unmatched junction nucleotides: 2. The CDR3 loop spans 15 amino acids. Germline CDR1 KGHSH, CDR2 LQKENI. The CDR3 region has the DNA TGTGCCAGCTCACCGGACAGGGGGCAAAATTCACCCCTCCACTTT. Protein: CASSPDRGQNSPLHF.

The J gene is TRBJ2-3, the V gene TRBV5-8; D tentatively reads TRBD1 or TRBD2 (5 bases each). V dropped 3 bases and J dropped 1 base, with 12 bases sitting between them. The CDR3 is made up of 15 amino acids. Per germline, CDR1 SGHTS and CDR2 YDEGEE. CDR3 nucleotide sequence: TGTGCCAGCAGCTCGACTACAGGAGGCACAGATACGCAGTATTTT. Its protein is CASSSTTGGTDTQYF.

The rearrangement joins TRBV29-1 to TRBJ2-3, with TRBD2 matching over 9 bases. Germline CDR1 reads SQVTM; CDR2 reads ANQGSEA. V was pared by 7 bases and J by 3 bases, with 5 bases of the junction left unmatched. The length of the CDR3 is 13 residues. CDR3 sequence reads: CSALSGGTDTQYF. The CDR3 DNA follows: TGCAGCGCACTTAGCGGGGGAACAGATACGCAGTATTTT.

The gene calls are TRBV7-9 and TRBJ1-1; D gene ambiguous. Germline V lookup: CDR1 SEHNR, CDR2 FQNEAQ (reference sequence). Trimming left V 3 bases short and J 1 base short, with 9 bases between. The CDR3 consists of 14 residues. The CDR3 sequence: CASSFHHKNTEAFF. CDR3 nucleotides: TGTGCCAGCAGCTTTCATCACAAGAACACTGAAGCTTTCTTT.

The chain employs TRBV2 and TRBJ2-2; TRBD2 matches 14 bases. There are 17 residues in the CDR3. J lost 1 base, V lost 7 bases, and 5 bases had no gene match. Germline V gene data show CDR1 as SNHLY and CDR2 as FYNNEI. The CDR3 DNA sequence: TGTGCCAGCATCGGACTAGCGGGGGGCAAGAACACCGGGGAGCTGTTTTTT. Residues: CASIGLAGGKNTGELFF.

The chain employs TRBV6-1 and TRBJ2-3, with D possibly matching TRBD2 (5 bases). Germline V lookup: CDR1 MNHNS, CDR2 SASEGT. The CDR3 spans 16 residues. With 1 base removed from V and 0 bases from J, the gap between germline ends came to 11 bases. In DNA form, the CDR3 reads TGTGCCAGCAGTGAAGGCGGGTTGGGGAGCACAGATACGCAGTATTTT. It encodes CASSEGGLGSTDTQYF.

This chain uses TRBV6-5 with TRBJ1-1; TRBD1 matches 11 bases. CDR3 size: 15 residues. CDR1 MNHEY and CDR2 SVGAGI come from the germline V gene. Trimming at V came to 5 bases and at J to 3 bases, leaving 5 bases not matched to a gene. In DNA form, the CDR3 reads TGTGCCAGCAGTGGACAGGGGGCTGGGGACACTGAAGCTTTCTTT. This gives the protein CASSGQGAGDTEAFF.

This chain joins TRBV6-1 and TRBJ2-6, with 7 bases fitting TRBD1. CDR1 is MNHNS and CDR2 is SASEGT in the germline V gene. J was trimmed by 2 bases and V by 3 bases; bases with no gene match: 7. CDR3 length: 17 residues. CDR3 amino acids: CASSDIRRGPGANVLTF. The CDR3 region has the DNA TGTGCCAGCAGTGATATACGTAGGGGGCCTGGGGCCAACGTCCTGACTTTC.

The chain is built from TRBV7-2 and TRBJ2-5; TRBD2 matches at 12 bases. The V gene's germline CDR1 is SGHTA and CDR2 FQGNSA. This CDR3 region has 15 residues. J was trimmed by 7 bases and V by 5 bases; bases with no gene match: 8. CDR3 sequence: CASSMSSGGVGTQYF. CDR3 sequence (DNA): TGTGCCAGCAGCATGTCTAGCGGGGGGGTCGGGACCCAGTACTTC.

The chain uses TRBV30 and TRBJ1-2, with a weak D call TRBD1 (5 bases). V was clipped by 0 bases and J by 10 bases, with 9 bases between them. CDR1 is GTSNPN, CDR2 SVGIG, per germline (reference sequence). This CDR3 comprises 11 residues. The CDR3 here is CAWSVETDYTF. CDR3 nucleotide sequence: TGTGCCTGGAGTGTAGAGACAGACTACACCTTC.

Details on this clone: The junction departs from the called germline gene at one end, perhaps through a read error. This rearrangement joins TRBV20-1 to TRBJ1-1; tentative D call: TRBD1 (5 bases). Germline CDR1 and CDR2: DFQATT and SNEGSKA (reference sequence). The CDR3 sequence is 11 residues long. CDR3 sequence reads: CSARDQVGKGF. The CDR3 DNA is TGCAGTGCTAGAGATCAGGTTGGGAAGGGGTTT.

CDR3 bases: TGTGCCAGCACTCAGGGGGTAAGGCAGTACTTC. This encodes CASTQGVRQYF. V and J are TRBV25-1 and TRBJ2-7, with TRBD1 matching over 7 bases. This CDR3 comprises 11 residues. Germline assignment: CDR1 MGHDK and CDR2 SYGVNS. V shed 7 bases and J 9 bases; nucleotides not matched to a gene: 6.

This clone was recorded a few times. The chain is built from TRBV5-1 and TRBJ2-7; D remains unclear. The CDR3 is 12 amino acids. V lost 1 base and J 5 bases, leaving 7 bases between the germline ends. Germline V CDR1 and CDR2: SGHRS, YFSETQ. The CDR3 sequence is CASSLPSDEQYF. Written as DNA, the CDR3 is TGCGCCAGCAGCTTGCCTAGTGACGAGCAGTACTTC. Combining the CDR3 with reference TRBV5-1 and TRBJ2-7 gives the whole variable domain KAGVTQTPRYLIKTRGQQVTLSCSPISGHRSVSWYQQTPGQGLQFLFEYFSETQRNKGNFPGRFSGRQFSNSRSEMNVSTLELGDSALYLCASSLPSDEQYFGPGTRLTVT.

The rearrangement uses TRBV27 and TRBJ2-7; 11 nucleotides agree with TRBD1. This CDR3 has 16 residues. The trim removed 5 bases at V and 3 bases at J, leaving 9 bases unmatched. The germline V gene has CDR1 MNHEY and CDR2 SMNVEV (reference sequence). CDR3 sequence: CASSTRTGGWLYEQYF. The DNA of the CDR3 is TGTGCCAGCAGTACACGGACAGGGGGCTGGCTCTACGAGCAGTACTTC.

The chain employs TRBV27 and TRBJ2-3, with D hard to call. The CDR3 sequence is 14 residues long. Looked up from germline, CDR1 is MNHEY and CDR2 is SMNVEV (reference sequence). Trimming pared 2 bases from V and 2 bases from J, leaving 8 bases between. DNA for the CDR3: TGTGCCAGCAGTTTAATGTGGAACACAGATACGCAGTATTTT. Amino acid sequence: CASSLMWNTDTQYF.

The rearrangement joins TRBV4-1 to TRBJ2-3; 15 bases are a match to TRBD2. The germline gives CDR1 MGHRA, CDR2 YSYEKL. Germline trimming cut 5 bases from V and 4 bases from J; bases unmatched to any gene: 4. The CDR3 is 16 amino acids. As DNA, the CDR3 is TGCGCCAGCAGCACCCGGACTAGCGGGGGGGCAGATACGCAGTATTTT. This encodes CASSTRTSGGADTQYF.

The V call is TRBV9, the J call TRBJ2-1; 16 positions agree with TRBD2. V lost 4 bases, J lost 8 bases, and 12 bases stayed unmatched. Per germline, CDR1 SGDLS and CDR2 YYNGEE. CDR3 length: 18 residues. The CDR3 nucleotides are TGTGCCAGCAGCCTGGGACTAGCGGGAGGGCCTTTTCTGGATGAGCAGTTCTTC. Translated, it gives CASSLGLAGGPFLDEQFF.